The T cell receptor (beta chain) under discussion was sequenced for a study of cytomegalovirus exposure and HLA in healthy donors. The PCR contained 60 Vbeta and 13 Jbeta primers. TCRdb's copy holds only in-frame clones and misses some; the assay was immunoSEQ multiplex PCR. The table records 150,000 to 200,000 clones, 75% to 85% of them present only once. Per the germline V gene, CDR1 is PRHDT and CDR2 is FYEKMQ (reference sequence). This CDR3 is 15 amino acids long. V lost 0 bases, J lost 7 bases, and 13 bases lay in between. The V call is TRBV13, the J call TRBJ1-5; no firm D call. Sequencing was done on a sample of PBMCs. The clonotype originates from a man aged 50 or older in good health and CMV-seropositive. The CDR3 DNA follows: TGTGCCAGCAGCTTAGGCCTAACGGCGGGCCAGCCCCAGCATTTT. This gives the protein CASSLGLTAGQPQHF.